These 21 T cell receptor beta chains originate from one sample sequenced in a study of T-cell memory formation after mild COVID-19. TCRdb reprocessed the 5' RACE reads via MiXCR and lists one record per CDR3 protein. The sample carries 150,000 or so distinct CDR3 sequences, around 10% recorded once. Sequencing was performed on PBMCs or a T cell subset sorted from them (not recorded which). These receptors came from a man in his late teens or twenties who had mild COVID-19 (a few samples of this study predate the infection). Cell type and time point are not known.

The V and J genes are TRBV6-5 and TRBJ2-1, with D hard to call. V lost 7 bases to trimming and J lost 7 bases, with 14 bases between them. Germline-derived CDR1 and CDR2 are MNHEY and SVGAGI. The CDR3 is 13 residues long. The CDR3 reads CASTPFGMNEQFF. CDR3 DNA: TGTGCCAGCACCCCGTTTGGGATGAATGAGCAGTTCTTC.

The chain is built from TRBV5-5 and TRBJ2-7, with 10 bases matching TRBD1. V lost 4 bases and J lost 2; bases outside the gene matches: 15. Germline loops: CDR1 SGHKS, CDR2 YYEKEE (reference sequence). This CDR3 has 18 residues. The CDR3 DNA sequence: TGTGCCAGCAGCACCGGTACCCCGGGGACAGGGGTAACCTACGAGCAGTACGTC. It codes for CASSTGTPGTGVTYEQYV.

This chain joins TRBV5-1 and TRBJ1-2, with D possibly being TRBD1 (5 bases). V shed 3 bases and J shed 6 bases, with 18 bases lying between them. Germline V gives CDR1 SGHRS, CDR2 YFSETQ. The CDR3 has 15 amino acids. The CDR3 DNA sequence: TGCGCCAGCAGCTGGAACAGGTTAAGCGGTGATGGCTACACCTTC. Translation gives CASSWNRLSGDGYTF.

This clonotype was seen at least ten times. The V call is TRBV5-1, the J call TRBJ1-1; maybe TRBD1 (6 bases). Germline loops: CDR1 SGHRS, CDR2 YFSETQ. V was shortened by 5 bases and J by 1 base, with 12 bases between the two germline ends. CDR3 length: 14 residues. This CDR3 reads CASRLRDTNTEAFF. CDR3 sequence (DNA): TGCGCCAGCAGACTGCGGGACACGAACACTGAAGCTTTCTTT.

CDR3 nucleotide sequence: TGTGCCAGCAGCCAACTTTTGTTAGACAGCCTCTATGGCTACACCTTC. It codes for CASSQLLLDSLYGYTF. J is TRBJ1-2 and V is TRBV4-2, with D perhaps TRBD1 (5 bases). The germline gives CDR1 LGHNA, CDR2 YNFKEQ. V shed 2 bases and J shed 4 bases, with 17 bases lying between them. This CDR3 comprises 16 residues.

This chain links TRBV12-3 or TRBV12-4 with TRBJ2-3; no firm D call. The ends were cut back, 2 bases at V and 2 bases at J, with 5 bases in the middle. This CDR3 is built from 13 residues. The CDR3 loop is CASSLQYTDTQYF. The CDR3 DNA follows: TGTGCCAGCAGTTTACAGTACACAGATACGCAGTATTTT.

This clonotype has only a few counts. The chain recombines TRBV5-1 with TRBJ2-3; no clear D gene. CDR1 is SGHRS and CDR2 is YFSETQ in the germline V gene. Trimming left V 0 bases short and J 2 bases short, with 10 bases between. The CDR3 totals 15 residues. The CDR3 DNA reads as TGCGCCAGCAGCTTGGAGGTCGCCCCCACAGATACGCAGTATTTT. Translating gives CASSLEVAPTDTQYF.

The rearrangement joins TRBV4-3 to TRBJ1-2, with TRBD1 matching 7 bases. Germline-derived CDR1 and CDR2 are LGHNA and YSLEER. The CDR3 extends over 13 amino acids. V gave up 1 base and J gave up 5 bases; unmatched junction bases: 1. CDR3 in amino acids: CASSQGQGYGYTF. CDR3 DNA: TGCGCCAGCAGCCAAGGACAGGGATATGGCTACACCTTC.

This clonotype has just a few counts. V usage is TRBV5-4 and J usage is TRBJ2-6; no firm D call. The CDR3 covers 15 residues. Trimming removed 3 bases at V and 0 bases at J, with 7 bases between. The germline CDR1 and CDR2 sequences are SGHNT and YYREEE (reference sequence). CDR3 in amino acids: CASSSAASGANVLTF. Here the CDR3 DNA reads TGTGCCAGCAGCTCGGCGGCCTCTGGGGCCAACGTCCTGACTTTC.

This clonotype was counted a few times. This chain links TRBV3-1 with TRBJ2-2; the match to TRBD2 covers 7 bases. Germline CDR1 LGHDT, CDR2 YNNKEL (reference sequence). The CDR3 is made up of 15 amino acids. After removal of 2 bases from V and 4 bases from J, the junction contained 4 bases not matched to a gene. CDR3 nucleotide sequence: TGTGCCAGCAGCCAACGGCTAGCGGCCACCGGGGAGCTGTTTTTT. Translation gives CASSQRLAATGELFF.

There are many counts of this clonotype. The CDR3 nucleotides are TGTGCCAGCAGTTTGGCAGGGCATCAGCCCCAGCATTTT. Residues: CASSLAGHQPQHF. This sequence joins TRBV28 and TRBJ1-5; a possible D gene is TRBD1 (5 bases). Germline V gene data show CDR1 as MDHEN and CDR2 as SYDVKM. Deletions cut 3 bases from V and 5 bases from J, with 8 bases between. The CDR3 totals 13 residues.

Notes on this clonotype: A single base separates this from a much larger clone, so it may be a read error. The chain employs TRBV7-9 and TRBJ2-1; D not resolved. This CDR3 comprises 12 residues. The germline V gene encodes CDR1 SEHNR and CDR2 FQNEAQ (reference sequence). Deletions cut 1 base from V and 10 bases from J, with 8 bases between. The CDR3 nucleotides are TGTGCCAGCAGCTTAGACCGCAAAGAGCAGTTCTTC. Translating gives CASSLDRKEQFF.

In its sample, this clonotype was seen a few times. The gene calls are TRBV20-1 and TRBJ1-2; no reliable D call. Trimming removed 5 bases from V and 2 bases from J, with 9 bases in between. Per germline, CDR1 DFQATT and CDR2 SNEGSKA (reference sequence). The CDR3 length is 12 residues. Written as DNA, the CDR3 is TGCAGTGCTCAGACGGCGAACTATGGCTACACCTTC. Its protein product is CSAQTANYGYTF.

This chain uses TRBV6-5 with TRBJ1-3; the D is unclear. V was cut by 5 bases and J by 0 bases, with 8 bases left in between. The CDR3 is 14 residues long. Germline CDR1 and CDR2: MNHEY and SVGAGI. CDR3 sequence: CASSAILSGNTIYF. The CDR3, as DNA: TGTGCCAGCAGTGCGATTCTCTCTGGAAACACCATATATTTT.

This clonotype was detected a few times. The chain employs TRBV6-6 and TRBJ2-7, with D tentatively TRBD1 (6 bases). From germline, CDR1 is MNHNY and CDR2 SVGAGI (reference sequence). Deletions cut 6 bases from V and 3 bases from J, with 12 bases between. This CDR3 has 13 amino acids. CDR3 in DNA: TGTGCCAGCAGCCACCTACAGGGCTACGAGCAGTACGTC. Its translation: CASSHLQGYEQYV.

There are a few counts of this clonotype. V usage is TRBV20-1 and J usage is TRBJ1-6, with D unresolved. V was shortened by 1 base and J by 12 bases, with 16 bases between the two germline ends. The CDR3 covers 14 residues. The germline gives CDR1 DFQATT, CDR2 SNEGSKA (reference sequence). The CDR3 coding sequence is TGCAGTGCTAGAGTGGGCAACCCATTAGGACCCCTCCACTTT. It is translated as CSARVGNPLGPLHF.

This clonotype came up a few times. V is TRBV5-1 and J is TRBJ2-3; D gene unclear. The V gene's germline CDR1 is SGHRS and CDR2 YFSETQ. Trimming stripped 4 bases from V and 1 base from J, with 10 bases between. The CDR3 has 14 residues. For the CDR3, the DNA is TGCGCCAGCAGCCCCCCCTTGGGCACAGATACGCAGTATTTT. It encodes CASSPPLGTDTQYF.

The V call is TRBV12-3 or TRBV12-4, the J call TRBJ2-2; D gene unclear. CDR3 length equals 14 residues. With 4 bases removed from V and 0 bases from J, the gap between germline ends came to 6 bases. In DNA form, the CDR3 reads TGTGCCAGCAGTTACCATTCGAACACCGGGGAGCTGTTTTTT. Translated: CASSYHSNTGELFF.

In its sample, this clonotype was seen many times. The chain is built from TRBV12-3 or TRBV12-4 and TRBJ1-1; D is ambiguous. V lost 6 bases, J lost 4 bases, and 12 bases lay in between. CDR3 length equals 13 residues. CDR3 protein: CASSPEVGTEAFF. CDR3 sequence (DNA): TGTGCCAGCAGCCCAGAGGTCGGCACTGAAGCTTTCTTT.

The chain joins TRBV4-1 to TRBJ2-3, with D tentatively TRBD1 or TRBD2 (5 bases each). CDR3 length: 14 residues. Germline CDR1 MGHRA, CDR2 YSYEKL. Trimming shortened V by 2 bases and J by 1 base, and 7 bases separated the two germline ends. CDR3 sequence reads: CASSQRGRTDTQYF. The CDR3 bases are TGCGCCAGCAGCCAAAGGGGACGCACAGATACGCAGTATTTT.

This clonotype was detected a few times. The CDR3 region has the DNA TGTGCCAGCAGCTTAAATGGCAGGGGACTGAATCAGCCCCAGCATTTT. Its protein is CASSLNGRGLNQPQHF. The V gene is TRBV7-2, the J gene TRBJ1-5; tentatively, D is TRBD1 (6 bases). Trimming pared 2 bases from V and 4 bases from J, leaving 15 bases between. From germline, CDR1 is SGHTA and CDR2 FQGNSA. There are 16 residues in the CDR3.